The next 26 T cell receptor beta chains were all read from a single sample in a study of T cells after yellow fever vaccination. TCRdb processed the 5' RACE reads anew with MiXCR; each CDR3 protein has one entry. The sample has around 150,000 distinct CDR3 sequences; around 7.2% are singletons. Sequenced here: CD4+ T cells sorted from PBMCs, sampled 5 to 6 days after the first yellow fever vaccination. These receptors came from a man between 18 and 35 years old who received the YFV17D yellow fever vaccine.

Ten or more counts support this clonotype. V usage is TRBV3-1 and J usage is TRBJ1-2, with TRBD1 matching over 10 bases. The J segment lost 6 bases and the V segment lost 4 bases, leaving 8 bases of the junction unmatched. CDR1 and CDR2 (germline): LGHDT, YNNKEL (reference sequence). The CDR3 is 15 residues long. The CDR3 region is CASSPPGQGTNGYTF. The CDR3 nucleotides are TGTGCCAGCAGCCCTCCGGGACAGGGGACGAATGGCTACACCTTC.

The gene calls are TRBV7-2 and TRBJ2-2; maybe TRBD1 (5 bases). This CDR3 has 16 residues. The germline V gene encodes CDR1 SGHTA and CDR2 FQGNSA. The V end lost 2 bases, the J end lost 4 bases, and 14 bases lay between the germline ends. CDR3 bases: TGTGCCAGCAGCTTAAATCCTTCCAGGGCCACCGGGGAGCTGTTTTTT. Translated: CASSLNPSRATGELFF.

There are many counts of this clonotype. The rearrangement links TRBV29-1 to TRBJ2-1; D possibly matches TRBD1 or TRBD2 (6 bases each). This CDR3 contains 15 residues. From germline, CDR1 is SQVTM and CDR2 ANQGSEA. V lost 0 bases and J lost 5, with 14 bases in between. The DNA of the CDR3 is TGCAGCGTTGAAGATGTCAAGGGGGGCAACAATGAGCAGTTCTTC. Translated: CSVEDVKGGNNEQFF.

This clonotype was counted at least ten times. This chain's CDR3 is CSARDEPVGETQYF. The CDR3 bases are TGCAGTGCTAGAGATGAGCCGGTGGGAGAGACCCAGTACTTC. This chain uses TRBV20-1 with TRBJ2-5; unclear D gene. The CDR3 is 14 amino acids. With 0 bases removed from V and 4 bases from J, the gap between germline ends came to 12 bases. In germline, CDR1 is DFQATT, CDR2 SNEGSKA (reference sequence).

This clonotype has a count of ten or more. This CDR3 reads CASSQTGTVYEQYF. The CDR3 coding sequence is TGTGCCAGCAGCCAAACCGGGACGGTCTACGAGCAGTACTTC. The V and J genes are TRBV5-5 and TRBJ2-7; the D call may be TRBD1 or TRBD2 (5 bases each). From germline, CDR1 is SGHKS and CDR2 YYEKEE (reference sequence). The V and J ends lost 4 bases and 3 bases respectively, with 14 bases between them. CDR3 length: 14 amino acids.

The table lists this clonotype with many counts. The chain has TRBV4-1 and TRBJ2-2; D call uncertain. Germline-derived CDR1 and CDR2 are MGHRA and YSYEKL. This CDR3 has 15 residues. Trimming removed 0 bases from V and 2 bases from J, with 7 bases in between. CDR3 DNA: TGCGCCAGCAGCCAAGAGGGCAGAAACACCGGGGAGCTGTTTTTT. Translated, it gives CASSQEGRNTGELFF.

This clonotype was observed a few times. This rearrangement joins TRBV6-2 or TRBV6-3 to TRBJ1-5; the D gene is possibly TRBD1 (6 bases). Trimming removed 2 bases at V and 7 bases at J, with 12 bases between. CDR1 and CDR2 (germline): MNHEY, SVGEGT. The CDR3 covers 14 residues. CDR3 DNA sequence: TGTGCCAGCAGTTACCAGGGGCAGGGGCAGCCCCAGCATTTT. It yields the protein CASSYQGQGQPQHF.

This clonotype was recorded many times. In nucleotides, the CDR3 is TGTGCCGTTGGGCTGGGGGCTAGCCTACAAGATACGCAGTATTTT. This codes for CAVGLGASLQDTQYF. The chain recombines TRBV28 with TRBJ2-3; perhaps TRBD1 as D (6 bases). This CDR3 spans 15 amino acids. Germline-derived CDR1 and CDR2 are MDHEN and SYDVKM. Deletions cut 11 bases from V and 5 bases from J, with 23 bases between. Complete variable domain (other parts from reference TRBV28 and TRBJ2-3): DVKVTQSSRYLVKRTGEKVFLECVQDMDHENMFWYRQDPGLGLRLIYFSYDVKMKEKGDIPEGYSVSREKKERFSLILESASTNQTSMYLCAVGLGASLQDTQYFGPGTRLTVL.

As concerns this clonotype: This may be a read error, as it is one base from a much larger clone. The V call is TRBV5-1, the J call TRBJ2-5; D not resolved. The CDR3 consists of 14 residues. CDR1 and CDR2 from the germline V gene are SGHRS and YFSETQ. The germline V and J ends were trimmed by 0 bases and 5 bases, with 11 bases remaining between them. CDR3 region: CASSLEVHHETQYF. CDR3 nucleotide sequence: TGCGCCAGCAGCTTGGAGGTCCATCATGAGACCCAGTACTTC.

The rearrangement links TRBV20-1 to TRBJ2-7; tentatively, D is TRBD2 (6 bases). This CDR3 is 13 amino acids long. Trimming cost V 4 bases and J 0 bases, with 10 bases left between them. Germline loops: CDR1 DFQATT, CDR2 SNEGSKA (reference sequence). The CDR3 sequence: CSAMGGRSYEQYF. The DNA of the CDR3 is TGCAGTGCTATGGGGGGACGCTCCTACGAGCAGTACTTC.

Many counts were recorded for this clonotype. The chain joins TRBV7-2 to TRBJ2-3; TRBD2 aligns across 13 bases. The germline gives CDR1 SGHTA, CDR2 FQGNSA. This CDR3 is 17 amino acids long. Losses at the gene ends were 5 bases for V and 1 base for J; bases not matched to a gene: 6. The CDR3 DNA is TGTGCCAGCAGCCCCGAGGGGACTAGCGGGGGCACAGATACGCAGTATTTT. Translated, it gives CASSPEGTSGGTDTQYF.

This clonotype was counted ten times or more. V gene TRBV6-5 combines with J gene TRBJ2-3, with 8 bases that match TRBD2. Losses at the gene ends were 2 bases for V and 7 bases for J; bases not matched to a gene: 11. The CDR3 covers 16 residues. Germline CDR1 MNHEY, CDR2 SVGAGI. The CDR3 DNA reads TGTGCCAGCAGTTACGTGGACCGGGGGGGCGCAAATACGCAGTATTTT. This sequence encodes CASSYVDRGGANTQYF.

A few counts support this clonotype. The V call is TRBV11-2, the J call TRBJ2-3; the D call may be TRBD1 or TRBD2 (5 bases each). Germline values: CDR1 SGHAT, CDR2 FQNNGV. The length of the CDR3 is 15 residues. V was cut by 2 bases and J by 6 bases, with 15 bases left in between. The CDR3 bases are TGTGCCAGCAGCTTATTCGGGGCGAAGGCCGATACGCAGTATTTT. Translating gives CASSLFGAKADTQYF.

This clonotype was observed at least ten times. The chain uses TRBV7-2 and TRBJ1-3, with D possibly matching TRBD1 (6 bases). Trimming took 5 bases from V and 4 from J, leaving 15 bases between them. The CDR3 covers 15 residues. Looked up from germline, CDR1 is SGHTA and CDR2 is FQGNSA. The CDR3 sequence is CASSQYRTVGNTIYF. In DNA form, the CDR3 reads TGTGCCAGCAGCCAATACAGGACAGTCGGAAACACCATATATTTT.

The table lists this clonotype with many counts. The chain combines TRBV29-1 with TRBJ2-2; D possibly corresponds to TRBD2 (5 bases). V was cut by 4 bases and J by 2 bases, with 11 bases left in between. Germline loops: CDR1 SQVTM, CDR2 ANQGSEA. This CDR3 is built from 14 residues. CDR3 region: CSVGLGVNTGELFF. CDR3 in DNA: TGCAGCGTTGGACTCGGGGTCAACACCGGGGAGCTGTTTTTT.

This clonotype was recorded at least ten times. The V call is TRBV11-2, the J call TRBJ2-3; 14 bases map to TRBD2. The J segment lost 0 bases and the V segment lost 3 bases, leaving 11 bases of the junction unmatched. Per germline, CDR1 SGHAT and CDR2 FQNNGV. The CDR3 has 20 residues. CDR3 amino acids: CASSFTPRTSGGPSTDTQYF. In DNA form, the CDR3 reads TGTGCCAGCAGCTTTACCCCCAGGACTAGCGGGGGGCCCAGCACAGATACGCAGTATTTT.

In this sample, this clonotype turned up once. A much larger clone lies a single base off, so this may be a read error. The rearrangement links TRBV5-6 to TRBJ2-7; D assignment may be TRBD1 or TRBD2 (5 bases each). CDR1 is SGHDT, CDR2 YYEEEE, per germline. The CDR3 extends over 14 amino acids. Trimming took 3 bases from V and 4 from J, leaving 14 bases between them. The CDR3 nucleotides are TGTGCCAGCAGCTACCCAGGGAGTAGGTACGAGCAGTACGTC. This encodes CASSYPGSRYEQYV.

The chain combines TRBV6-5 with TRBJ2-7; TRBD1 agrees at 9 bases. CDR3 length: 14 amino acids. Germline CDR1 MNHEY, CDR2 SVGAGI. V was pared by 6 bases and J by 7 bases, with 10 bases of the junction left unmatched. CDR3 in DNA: TGTGCCAGCAGCCTCGGACAGGGGAGGAGAGAGCAGTACTTC. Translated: CASSLGQGRREQYF.

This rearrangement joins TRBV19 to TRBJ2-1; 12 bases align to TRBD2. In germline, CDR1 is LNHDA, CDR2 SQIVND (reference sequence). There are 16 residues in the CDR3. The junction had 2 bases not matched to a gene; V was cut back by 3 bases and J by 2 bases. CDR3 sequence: CASSMTSGGPYNEQFF. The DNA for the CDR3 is TGTGCCAGTAGTATGACTAGCGGGGGCCCCTACAATGAGCAGTTCTTC.

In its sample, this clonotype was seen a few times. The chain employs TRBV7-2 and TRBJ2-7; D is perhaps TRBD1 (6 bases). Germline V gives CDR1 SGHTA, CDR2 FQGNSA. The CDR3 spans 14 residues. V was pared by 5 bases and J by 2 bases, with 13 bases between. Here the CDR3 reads CASSATGQTYEQYF. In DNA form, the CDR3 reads TGTGCCAGCAGCGCTACAGGACAGACCTACGAGCAGTACTTC.

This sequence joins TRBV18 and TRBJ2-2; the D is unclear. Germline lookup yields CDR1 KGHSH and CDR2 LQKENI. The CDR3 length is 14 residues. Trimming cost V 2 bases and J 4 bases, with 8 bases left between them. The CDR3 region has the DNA TGTGCCAGCTCACCATCCCGTTTCACCGGGGAGCTGTTTTTT. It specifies CASSPSRFTGELFF.

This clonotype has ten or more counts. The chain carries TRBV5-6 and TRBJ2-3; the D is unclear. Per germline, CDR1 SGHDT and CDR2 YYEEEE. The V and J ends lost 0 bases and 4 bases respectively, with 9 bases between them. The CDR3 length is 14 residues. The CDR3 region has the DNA TGTGCCAGCAGCTTGGGACCCCTCCCAGATACGCAGTATTTT. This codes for CASSLGPLPDTQYF.

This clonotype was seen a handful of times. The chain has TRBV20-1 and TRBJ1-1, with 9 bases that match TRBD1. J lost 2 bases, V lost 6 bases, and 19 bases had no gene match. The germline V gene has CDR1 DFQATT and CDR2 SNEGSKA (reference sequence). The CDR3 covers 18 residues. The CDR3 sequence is CSASNVPGQGLGNTEAFF. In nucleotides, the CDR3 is TGCAGTGCCTCAAACGTCCCGGGACAGGGATTGGGAAACACTGAAGCTTTCTTT.

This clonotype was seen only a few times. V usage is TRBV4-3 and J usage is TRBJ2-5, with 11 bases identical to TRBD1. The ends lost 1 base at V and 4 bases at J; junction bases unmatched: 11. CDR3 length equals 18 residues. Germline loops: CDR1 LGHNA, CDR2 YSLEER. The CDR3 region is CASSQGLGGTGGGETQYF. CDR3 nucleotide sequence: TGCGCCAGCAGCCAAGGGCTAGGAGGGACAGGGGGTGGAGAGACCCAGTACTTC.

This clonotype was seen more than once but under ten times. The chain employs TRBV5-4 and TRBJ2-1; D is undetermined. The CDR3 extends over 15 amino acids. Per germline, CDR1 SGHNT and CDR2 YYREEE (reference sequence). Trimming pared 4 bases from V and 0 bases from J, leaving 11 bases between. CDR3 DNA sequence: TGTGCCAGCAGCGCAAGTTCTAGCTCCTACAATGAGCAGTTCTTC. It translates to CASSASSSSYNEQFF.

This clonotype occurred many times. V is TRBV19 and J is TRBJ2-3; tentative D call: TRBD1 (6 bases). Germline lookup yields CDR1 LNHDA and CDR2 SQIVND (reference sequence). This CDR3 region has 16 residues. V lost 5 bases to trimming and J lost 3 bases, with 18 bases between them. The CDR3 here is CASSPQGTGRTDTQYF. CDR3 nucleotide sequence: TGTGCCAGTAGTCCCCAGGGGACGGGGCGGACAGATACGCAGTATTTT.